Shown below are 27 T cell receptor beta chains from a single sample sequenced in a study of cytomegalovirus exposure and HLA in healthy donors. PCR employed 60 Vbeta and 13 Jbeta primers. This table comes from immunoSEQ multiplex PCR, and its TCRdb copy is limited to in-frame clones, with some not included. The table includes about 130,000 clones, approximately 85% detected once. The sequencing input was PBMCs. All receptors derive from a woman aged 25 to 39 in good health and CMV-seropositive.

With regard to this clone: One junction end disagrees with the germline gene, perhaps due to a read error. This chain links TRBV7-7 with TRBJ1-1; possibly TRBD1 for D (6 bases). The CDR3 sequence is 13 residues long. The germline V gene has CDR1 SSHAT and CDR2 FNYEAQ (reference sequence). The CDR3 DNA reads TGTGCTAGCAGCCAGGACAGGAACACTGAAGCTTTCTTT. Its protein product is CASSQDRNTEAFF. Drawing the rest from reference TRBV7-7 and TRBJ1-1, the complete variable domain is GAGVSQSPRYKVTKRGQDVTLRCDPISSHATLYWYQQALGQGPEFLTYFNYEAQPDKSGLPSDRFSAERPEGSISTLTIQRTEQRDSAMYRCASSQDRNTEAFFGQGTRLTVV.

CDR3 coding DNA: TGTGCCAGCAGCTCACAGGGTCTCGCTGAAGCTTTCTTT. It codes for CASSSQGLAEAFF. V and J are TRBV2 and TRBJ1-1; TRBD1 might be the D (6 bases). The germline CDR1 and CDR2 sequences are SNHLY and FYNNEI. The CDR3 sequence is 13 residues long. The V end lost 6 bases, the J end lost 6 bases, and 14 bases lay between the germline ends. Filled out from reference TRBV2 and TRBJ1-1, the complete variable domain reads EPEVTQTPSHQVTQMGQEVILRCVPISNHLYFYWYRQILGQKVEFLVSFYNNEISEKSEIFDDQFSVERPDGSNFTLKIRSTKLEDSAMYFCASSSQGLAEAFFGQGTRLTVV.

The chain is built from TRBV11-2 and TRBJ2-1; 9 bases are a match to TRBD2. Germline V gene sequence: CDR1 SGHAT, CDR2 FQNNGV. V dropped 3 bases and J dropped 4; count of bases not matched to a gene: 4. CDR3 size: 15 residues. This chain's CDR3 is CASSFLAGFYNEQFF. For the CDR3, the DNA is TGTGCCAGCAGCTTCCTAGCGGGATTTTACAATGAGCAGTTCTTC.

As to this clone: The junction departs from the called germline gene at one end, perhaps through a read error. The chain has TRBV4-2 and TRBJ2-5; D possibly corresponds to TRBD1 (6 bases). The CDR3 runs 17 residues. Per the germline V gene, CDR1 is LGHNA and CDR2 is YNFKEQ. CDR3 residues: CASSPLLPGGGLEAQYF. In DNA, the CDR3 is TGTGCCAGCAGCCCCCTTCTACCTGGGGGCGGCCTAGAGGCCCAGTACTTC.

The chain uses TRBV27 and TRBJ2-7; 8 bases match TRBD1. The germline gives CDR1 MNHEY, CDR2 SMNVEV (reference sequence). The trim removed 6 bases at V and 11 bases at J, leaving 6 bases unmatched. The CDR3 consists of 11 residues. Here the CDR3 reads CASSYAGQEYF. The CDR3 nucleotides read TGTGCCAGCAGCTACGCGGGACAGGAGTACTTC.

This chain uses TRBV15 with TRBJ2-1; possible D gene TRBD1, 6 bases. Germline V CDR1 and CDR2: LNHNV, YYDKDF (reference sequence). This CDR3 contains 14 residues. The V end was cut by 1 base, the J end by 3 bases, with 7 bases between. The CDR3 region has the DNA TGTGCCACCAGCAGAGCGGACAGCTACAATGAGCAGTTCTTC. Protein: CATSRADSYNEQFF.

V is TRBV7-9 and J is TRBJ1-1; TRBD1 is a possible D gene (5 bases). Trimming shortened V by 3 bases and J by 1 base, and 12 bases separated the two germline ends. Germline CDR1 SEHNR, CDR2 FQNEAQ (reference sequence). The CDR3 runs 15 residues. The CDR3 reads CASSFGGVSNTEAFF. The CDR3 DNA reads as TGTGCCAGCAGCTTTGGGGGGGTCTCGAACACTGAAGCTTTCTTT. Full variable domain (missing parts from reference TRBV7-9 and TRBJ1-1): DTGVSQNPRHKITKRGQNVTFRCDPISEHNRLYWYRQTLGQGPEFLTYFQNEAQLEKSRLLSDRFSAERPKGSFSTLEIQRTEQGDSAMYLCASSFGGVSNTEAFFGQGTRLTVV.

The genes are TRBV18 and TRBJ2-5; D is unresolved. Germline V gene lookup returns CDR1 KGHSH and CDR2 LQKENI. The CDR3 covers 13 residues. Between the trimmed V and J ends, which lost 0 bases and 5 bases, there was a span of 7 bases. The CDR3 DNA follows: TGTGCCAGCTCACCACCGTCCTTCGAGACCCAGTACTTC. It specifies CASSPPSFETQYF.

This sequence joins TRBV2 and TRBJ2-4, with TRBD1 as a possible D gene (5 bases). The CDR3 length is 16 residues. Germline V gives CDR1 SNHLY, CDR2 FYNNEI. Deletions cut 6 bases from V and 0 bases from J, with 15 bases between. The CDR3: CASRPTTTVAKNIQYF. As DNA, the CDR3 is TGTGCCAGCAGGCCTACTACGACAGTAGCCAAAAACATTCAGTACTTC.

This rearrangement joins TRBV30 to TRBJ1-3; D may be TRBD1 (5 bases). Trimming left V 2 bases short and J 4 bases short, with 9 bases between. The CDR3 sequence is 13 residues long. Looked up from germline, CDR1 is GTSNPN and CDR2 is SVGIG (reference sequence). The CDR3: CAWSRQSGNTIYF. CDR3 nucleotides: TGTGCCTGGAGTAGACAGTCCGGAAACACCATATATTTT.

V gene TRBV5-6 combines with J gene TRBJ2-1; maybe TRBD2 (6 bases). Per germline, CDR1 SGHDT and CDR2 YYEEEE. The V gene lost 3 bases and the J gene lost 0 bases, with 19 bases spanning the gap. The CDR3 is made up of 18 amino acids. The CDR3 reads CASSSGLFDPPSYNEQFF. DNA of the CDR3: TGTGCCAGCAGCTCGGGACTGTTCGATCCTCCCTCCTACAATGAGCAGTTCTTC. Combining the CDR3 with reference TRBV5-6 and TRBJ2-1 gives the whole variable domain DAGVTQSPTHLIKTRGQQVTLRCSPKSGHDTVSWYQQALGQGPQFIFQYYEEEERQRGNFPDRFSGHQFPNYSSELNVNALLLGDSALYLCASSSGLFDPPSYNEQFFGPGTRLTVL.

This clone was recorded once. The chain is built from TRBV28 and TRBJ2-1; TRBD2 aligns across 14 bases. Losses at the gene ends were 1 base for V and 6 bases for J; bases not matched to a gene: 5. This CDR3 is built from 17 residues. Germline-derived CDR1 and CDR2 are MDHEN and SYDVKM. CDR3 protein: CASSLLGTSGRGNEQFF. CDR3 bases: TGTGCCAGCAGTTTATTGGGGACTAGCGGGAGAGGCAATGAGCAGTTCTTC. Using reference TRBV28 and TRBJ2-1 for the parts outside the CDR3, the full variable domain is DVKVTQSSRYLVKRTGEKVFLECVQDMDHENMFWYRQDPGLGLRLIYFSYDVKMKEKGDIPEGYSVSREKKERFSLILESASTNQTSMYLCASSLLGTSGRGNEQFFGPGTRLTVL.

CDR3 protein: CASIQRLAGENQETQYF. The CDR3, as DNA: TGTGCCAGCATCCAAAGGCTAGCGGGGGAAAACCAAGAGACCCAGTACTTC. The chain uses TRBV2 and TRBJ2-5, with 10 bases matching TRBD2. Germline assignment: CDR1 SNHLY and CDR2 FYNNEI. The trim removed 7 bases at V and 0 bases at J, leaving 11 bases unmatched. CDR3 length: 17 amino acids.

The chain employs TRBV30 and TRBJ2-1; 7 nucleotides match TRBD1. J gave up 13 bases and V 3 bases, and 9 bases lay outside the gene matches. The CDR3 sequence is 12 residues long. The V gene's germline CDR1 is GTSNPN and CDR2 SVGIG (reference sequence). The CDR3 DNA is TGTGCCTGGAGCGTACGGACAGGCGGACAGTTCTTC. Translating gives CAWSVRTGGQFF.

CDR3 sequence (DNA): TGTGCCAGCAGCTCCCCCGGGACAGACTTGGGCGGCTACACCTTC. This sequence encodes CASSSPGTDLGGYTF. This rearrangement joins TRBV7-8 to TRBJ1-2, with 7 bases aligning to TRBD1. Germline loops: CDR1 SGHVS, CDR2 FQNEAQ. The CDR3 extends over 15 amino acids. V gave up 4 bases and J gave up 8 bases; unmatched junction bases: 13. The full variable domain, with the rest looked up from reference TRBV7-8 and TRBJ1-2, is GAGVSQSPRYKVAKRGQDVALRCDPISGHVSLFWYQQALGQGPEFLTYFQNEAQLDKSGLPSDRFFAERPEGSVSTLKIQRTQQEDSAVYLCASSSPGTDLGGYTFGSGTRLTVV.

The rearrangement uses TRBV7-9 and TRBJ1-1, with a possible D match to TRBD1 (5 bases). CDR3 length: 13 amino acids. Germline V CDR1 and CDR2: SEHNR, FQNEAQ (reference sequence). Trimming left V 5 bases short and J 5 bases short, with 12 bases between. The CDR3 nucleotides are TGTGCCAGCAGCCCTTGGGGGGGGACTGAAGCTTTCTTT. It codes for CASSPWGGTEAFF.

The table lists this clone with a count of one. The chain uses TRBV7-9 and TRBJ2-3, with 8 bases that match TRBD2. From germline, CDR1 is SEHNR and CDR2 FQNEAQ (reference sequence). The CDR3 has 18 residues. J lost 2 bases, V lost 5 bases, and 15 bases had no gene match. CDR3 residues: CASSPPDRGGPSTDTQYF. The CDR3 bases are TGTGCCAGCAGCCCCCCCGACCGCGGGGGGCCCTCCACAGATACGCAGTATTTT. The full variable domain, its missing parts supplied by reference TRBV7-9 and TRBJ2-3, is DTGVSQNPRHKITKRGQNVTFRCDPISEHNRLYWYRQTLGQGPEFLTYFQNEAQLEKSRLLSDRFSAERPKGSFSTLEIQRTEQGDSAMYLCASSPPDRGGPSTDTQYFGPGTRLTVL.

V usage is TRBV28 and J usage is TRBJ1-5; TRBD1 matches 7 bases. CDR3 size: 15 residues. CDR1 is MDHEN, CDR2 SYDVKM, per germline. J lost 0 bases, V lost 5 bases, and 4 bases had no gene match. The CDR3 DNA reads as TGTGCCAGCAGTGAGGGACAGCATAGCAATCAGCCCCAGCATTTT. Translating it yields CASSEGQHSNQPQHF.

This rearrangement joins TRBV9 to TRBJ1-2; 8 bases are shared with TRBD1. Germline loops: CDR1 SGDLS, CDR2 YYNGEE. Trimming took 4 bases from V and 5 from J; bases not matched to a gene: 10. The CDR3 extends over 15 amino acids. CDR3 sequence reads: CASSPRTGFGYGYTF. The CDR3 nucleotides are TGTGCCAGCAGCCCCCGGACAGGGTTTGGGTATGGCTACACCTTC.

CDR3 sequence reads: CASSLWDSSGNTIYF. The CDR3 DNA reads TGTGCCAGCAGTTTATGGGACAGCTCTGGAAACACCATATATTTT. The J gene is TRBJ1-3, the V gene TRBV28, with D perhaps TRBD1 (6 bases). The CDR3 totals 15 residues. V was cut by 0 bases and J by 0 bases, with 6 bases left in between. Germline loops: CDR1 MDHEN, CDR2 SYDVKM.

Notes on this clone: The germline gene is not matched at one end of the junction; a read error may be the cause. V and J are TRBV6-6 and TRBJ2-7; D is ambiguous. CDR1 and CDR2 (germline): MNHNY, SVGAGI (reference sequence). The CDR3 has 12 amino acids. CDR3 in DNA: TGTGCCAGCAGCCCCCCCTCCGACGAGCAGTACTTC. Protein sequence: CASSPPSDEQYF.

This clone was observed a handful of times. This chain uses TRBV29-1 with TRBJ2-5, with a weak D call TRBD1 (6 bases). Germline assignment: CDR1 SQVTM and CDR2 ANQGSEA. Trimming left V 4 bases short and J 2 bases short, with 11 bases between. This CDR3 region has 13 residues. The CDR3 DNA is TGCAGCGTTGTGGGGGCCTTACAAGAGACCCAGTACTTC. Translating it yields CSVVGALQETQYF.

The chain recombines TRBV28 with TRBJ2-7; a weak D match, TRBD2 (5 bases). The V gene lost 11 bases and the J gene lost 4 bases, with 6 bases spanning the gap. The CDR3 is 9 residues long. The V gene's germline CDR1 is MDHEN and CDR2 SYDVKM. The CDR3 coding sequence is TGTGCCCGCGGGTACGAGCAGTACTTC. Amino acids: CARGYEQYF.

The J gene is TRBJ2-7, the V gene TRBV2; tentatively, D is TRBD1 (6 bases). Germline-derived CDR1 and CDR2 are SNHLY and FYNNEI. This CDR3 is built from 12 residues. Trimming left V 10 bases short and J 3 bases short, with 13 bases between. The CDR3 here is CATHPDSYEQYF. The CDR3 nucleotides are TGTGCCACTCATCCGGACAGCTACGAGCAGTACTTC.

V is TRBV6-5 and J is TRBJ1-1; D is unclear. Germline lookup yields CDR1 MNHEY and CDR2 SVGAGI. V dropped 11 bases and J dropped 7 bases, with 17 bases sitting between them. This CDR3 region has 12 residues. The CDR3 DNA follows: TGTGCCGGAGGAACTGGACCGAGTGAAGCTTTCTTT. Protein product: CAGGTGPSEAFF.

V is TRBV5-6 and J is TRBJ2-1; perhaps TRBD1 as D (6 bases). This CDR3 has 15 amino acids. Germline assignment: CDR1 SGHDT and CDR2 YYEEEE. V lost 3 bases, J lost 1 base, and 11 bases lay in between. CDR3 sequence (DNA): TGTGCCAGCAGCTCAGGGGTTGGGTCCTACAATGAGCAGTTCTTC. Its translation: CASSSGVGSYNEQFF.

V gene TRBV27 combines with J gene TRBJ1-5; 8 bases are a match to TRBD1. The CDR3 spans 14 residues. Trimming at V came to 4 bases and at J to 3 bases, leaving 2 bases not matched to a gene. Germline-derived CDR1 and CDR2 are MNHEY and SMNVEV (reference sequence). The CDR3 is CASSSQGANQPQHF. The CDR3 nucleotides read TGTGCCAGCAGTTCGCAGGGGGCCAATCAGCCCCAGCATTTT.